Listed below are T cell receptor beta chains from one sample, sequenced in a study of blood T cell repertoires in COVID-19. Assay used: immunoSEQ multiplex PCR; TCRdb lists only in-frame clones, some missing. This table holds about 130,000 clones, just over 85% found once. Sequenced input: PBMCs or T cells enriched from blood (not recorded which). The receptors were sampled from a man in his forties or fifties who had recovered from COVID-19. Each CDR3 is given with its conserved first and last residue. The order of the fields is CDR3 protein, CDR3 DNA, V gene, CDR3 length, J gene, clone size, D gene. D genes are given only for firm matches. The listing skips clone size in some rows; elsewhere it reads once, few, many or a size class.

CSVAGASGGYTF | TGCAGCGTTGCAGGGGCCTCGGGGGGCTACACCTTC | TRBV29-1 | 12 | TRBJ1-2 | - | -
CASSLGEDRVQETQYF | TGCGCCAGCAGCTTGGGGGAGGACAGGGTCCAAGAGACCCAGTACTTC | TRBV5-1 | 16 | TRBJ2-5 | once | TRBD1
CASSQGAGGIGTDTQYF | TGTGCCAGCAGCCAAGGAGCAGGGGGGATAGGCACAGATACGCAGTATTTT | TRBV3-1/TRBV3-2 | 17 | TRBJ2-3 | - | -
CASSQGQDSLGTEAFF | TGTGCCAGCAGCCAAGGACAGGATTCATTGGGGACTGAAGCTTTCTTT | TRBV5-4 | 16 | TRBJ1-1 | - | TRBD1
CASSGVGTGAAEQYF | TGCGCCAGCAGTGGGGTTGGGACAGGGGCGGCCGAGCAGTACTTC | TRBV10-1 | 15 | TRBJ2-7 | - | TRBD1
CATAAEPLTGTGFGVKIAKNIQYF | TGTGCCACCGCTGCCGAACCACTAACCGGGACAGGGTTTGGGGTTAAAATAGCCAAAAACATTCAGTACTTC | TRBV28 | 24 | TRBJ2-4 | - | TRBD1
CASSTEMNTEAFF | TGTGCCAGCTCCACAGAGATGAACACTGAAGCTTTCTTT | TRBV18 | 13 | TRBJ1-1 | - | -
CASTDRGHGGYTF | TGTGCCAGCACCGACAGGGGGCACGGTGGCTACACCTTC | TRBV6-5 | 13 | TRBJ1-2 | - | TRBD1
CASKSGMGNQPQHF | TGTGCCAGCAAATCGGGGATGGGCAATCAGCCCCAGCATTTT | TRBV28 | 14 | TRBJ1-5 | few | -
CASSEQGGQPQHF | TGTGCCAGCAGTGAACAGGGTGGCCAGCCCCAGCATTTT | TRBV25-1 | 13 | TRBJ1-5 | - | -
CASSQDRANTGELFF | TGCGCCAGCAGCCAAGACAGGGCGAACACCGGGGAGCTGTTTTTT | TRBV4-3 | 15 | TRBJ2-2 | - | -
CASRQSGGDTQYF | TGTGCCAGCAGACAGAGCGGGGGAGATACGCAGTATTTT | TRBV7-9 | 13 | TRBJ2-3 | - | TRBD2
CASSAGTSGRSGELFF | TGTGCCAGCAGCGCAGGGACTAGCGGGAGGAGCGGGGAGCTGTTTTTT | TRBV5-4 | 16 | TRBJ2-2 | - | TRBD2
CASSPQGAHGYTF | TGTGCCAGCAGTCCACAGGGGGCGCATGGCTACACCTTC | TRBV12-3/TRBV12-4 | 13 | TRBJ1-2 | - | TRBD1
CASSMTEGYQETQYF | TGTGCCAGTAGTATGACGGAGGGCTACCAAGAGACCCAGTACTTC | TRBV19 | 15 | TRBJ2-5 | - | -
CASKGAQTSGEQYF | TGTGCCAGCAAGGGGGCACAGACGTCCGGCGAGCAGTACTTC | TRBV5-6 | 14 | TRBJ2-7 | - | TRBD1
CASTGMGTDTQYF | TGTGCCAGCACTGGCATGGGCACAGATACGCAGTATTTT | TRBV28 | 13 | TRBJ2-3 | - | -
CASSLPAAVNYGYTF | TGTGCCAGCAGCTTACCCGCGGCAGTTAACTATGGCTACACCTTC | TRBV28 | 15 | TRBJ1-2 | - | -